This record covers a single TCR beta chain. Its target is not known. Profiling relied on immunoSEQ multiplex PCR, and the TCRdb table lists in-frame clones only, not all of them. The sample has 110,000 to 150,000 clones; about 95% are singletons. The sample originates from a study of cytomegalovirus exposure and HLA in healthy donors. Study-wide background: A later analysis reported the same platform for the 110 or so validation repertoires and the 500 to 700 first-cohort repertoires. General study results and limits: The classifier was said to identify cytomegalovirus status with high specificity and sensitivity. CMV antigen specificity of a few CMV-associated chains was confirmed in vitro.

After removal of 3 bases from V and 6 bases from J, the junction contained 4 bases not matched to a gene. Germline CDR1 is SNHLY and CDR2 is FYNNEI. CDR3 length: 14 amino acids. Sequenced: PBMCs. The receptor comes from a young man in good health and CMV-seropositive. This sequence joins TRBV2 and TRBJ2-2; TRBD2 agrees at 7 bases. CDR3 DNA sequence: TGTGCCAGCAGTGAGGGACTAAGAGCCGGGGAGCTGTTTTTT. Its translation is CASSEGLRAGELFF.